This TCR beta chain derives from a study of technical replicates of blood from a few donors. From germline, CDR1 is SGHTA and CDR2 FQGNSA. CDR3 size: 14 residues. V gave up 1 base and J gave up 3 bases; unmatched junction bases: 1. Method: immunoSEQ multiplex PCR; TCRdb's copy keeps in-frame clones and lacks some. The sample shows roughly 11,000 clones, approximately 94% of them seen only once. The rearrangement uses TRBV7-2 and TRBJ2-7, with TRBD2 matching over 9 bases. The sample consisted of PBMCs. This TCR was sampled from a human donor in good health. CDR3 residues: CASSLVAGDYEQYF. Here the CDR3 DNA reads TGTGCCAGCAGCTTAGTAGCGGGAGACTACGAGCAGTACTTC.